This TCR beta chain was identified during a study of a mutant IDH1 vaccine in newly diagnosed glioma. Turning to the study itself: Onset of vaccination occurred 4-6 weeks following radiotherapy alone, or with temozolomide cycles. Patients were pretreated with radiotherapy, temozolomide, or both, mostly both.

Assay used: immunoSEQ multiplex PCR; TCRdb lists only in-frame clones, some missing. The sample shows 35,000 to 45,000 clones, 65% to 90% of them seen only once. A remark on this clone: Its antigen is unknown.

Time point indicated: week 35, safety follow-up. The study gave 300 ug of mutant IDH1 20-mer peptide per vaccine dose, with topical imiquimod. Eight vaccine doses were administered to patients at weeks 1, 3, 5, 7, 11, 15, 19 and 23. The V gene's germline CDR1 is SGHTA and CDR2 FQGNSA. The CDR3 consists of 13 residues. V lost 5 bases and J lost 5, with 12 bases in between. This chain connects TRBV7-2 to TRBJ2-5; no firm D call. The sequence came from a woman in her 50s with glioma. Here the sequenced sample was PBMCs, taken from a glioma patient whose treatment included an IDH1 peptide vaccine. CDR3 coding DNA: TGTGCCAGCAGCCCTCGGACGCGGGAGACCCAGTACTTC. Translated, it gives CASSPRTRETQYF.